This T cell receptor (beta chain) was sequenced in a study of blood T cell repertoires in COVID-19. Across the study: Some COVID-19 samples were acute and others convalescent; all came from the United States, Italy and Spain. The analysed material was cDNA or gDNA that came from T cells, B-cell-depleted T cells, or PBMCs.

In the authors' methods: Amplification from reference gene primers served as the basis for estimated nucleated cell counts. The assay was immunoSEQ multiplex PCR, and TCRdb's table has in-frame clones only and misses some. V and J calls and clone size follow that table, whereas D and trimming were derived from the DNA. The sample holds approximately 190,000 clones, around 80% seen once. Trimming took 3 bases from V and 1 from J, leaving 21 bases between them. This CDR3 comprises 18 residues. CDR1 SGHVS and CDR2 FQNEAQ come from the germline V gene. The TCR was taken from a man aged 30-40 years with active or convalescent COVID-19. The rearrangement uses TRBV7-8 and TRBJ1-1, with a tentative D call TRBD1 (5 bases). Sample: peripheral blood. CDR3 amino acids: CASSLPRGGQGWNTEAFF. The CDR3 DNA follows: TGTGCCAGCAGCTTGCCTCGGGGAGGCCAGGGTTGGAACACTGAAGCTTTCTTT.